This T cell receptor beta chain was identified in a study of blood T cell repertoires in COVID-19. Study-wide context: The United States, Italy and Spain supplied acute and convalescent COVID-19 samples.

This table comes from immunoSEQ multiplex PCR, and its TCRdb copy is limited to in-frame clones, with some not included. The sample records approximately 91,000 clones, around three quarters being singletons. V was clipped by 7 bases and J by 5 bases; unmatched bases: 10. CDR1 and CDR2 from the germline V gene are LGHNT and FRNRAP. The CDR3 totals 15 residues. The sample was peripheral blood. V gene TRBV12-5 combines with J gene TRBJ1-1; 10 nucleotides line up with TRBD1. This clonotype was sampled from a man aged 70 or older with acute or convalescent COVID-19. CDR3 loop: CASAGSGQGITEAFF. As DNA, the CDR3 is TGTGCTAGTGCCGGATCGGGACAGGGGATAACTGAAGCTTTCTTT.